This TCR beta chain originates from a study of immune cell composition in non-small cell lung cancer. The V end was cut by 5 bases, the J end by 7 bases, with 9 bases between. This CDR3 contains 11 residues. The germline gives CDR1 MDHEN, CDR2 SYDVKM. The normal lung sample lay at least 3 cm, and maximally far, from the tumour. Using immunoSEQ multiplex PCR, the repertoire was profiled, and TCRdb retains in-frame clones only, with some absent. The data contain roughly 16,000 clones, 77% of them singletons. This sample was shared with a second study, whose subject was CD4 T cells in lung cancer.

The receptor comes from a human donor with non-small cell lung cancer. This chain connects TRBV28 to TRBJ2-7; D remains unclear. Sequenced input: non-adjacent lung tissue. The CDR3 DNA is TGTGCCAGCAGTGGCAGAGTTGAGCAGTACTTC. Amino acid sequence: CASSGRVEQYF.